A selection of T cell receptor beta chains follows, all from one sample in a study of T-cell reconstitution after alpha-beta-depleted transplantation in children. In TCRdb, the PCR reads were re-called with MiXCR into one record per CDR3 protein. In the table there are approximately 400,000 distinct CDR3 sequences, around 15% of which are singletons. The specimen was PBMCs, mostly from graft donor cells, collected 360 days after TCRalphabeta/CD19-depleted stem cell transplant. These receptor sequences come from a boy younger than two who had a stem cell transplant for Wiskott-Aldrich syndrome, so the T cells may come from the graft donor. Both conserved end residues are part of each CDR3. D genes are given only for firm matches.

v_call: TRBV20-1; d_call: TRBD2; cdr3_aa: CSAREIAGSKFF
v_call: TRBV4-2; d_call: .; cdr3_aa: CASSQARGGPTDTQYF
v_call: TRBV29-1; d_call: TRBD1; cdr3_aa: CSVDDRGLKEFF
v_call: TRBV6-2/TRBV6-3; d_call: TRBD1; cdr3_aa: CASSSTGISYEQYF
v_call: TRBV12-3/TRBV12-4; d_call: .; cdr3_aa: CASSLGLASSYNSPLHF
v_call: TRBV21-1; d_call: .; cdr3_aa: CASSKDSGRGFMYEQYF
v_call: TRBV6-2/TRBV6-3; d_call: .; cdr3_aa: CASSYLYLGNEQFF
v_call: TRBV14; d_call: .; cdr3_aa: CASSSEWPDTQYF
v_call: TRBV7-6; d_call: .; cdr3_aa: CASSPPGRADTQYF
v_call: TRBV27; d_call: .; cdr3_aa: CASSLDGGYEQYF
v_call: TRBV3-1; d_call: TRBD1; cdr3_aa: CASSRTGVAGANVLTF
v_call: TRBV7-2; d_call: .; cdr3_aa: CASRGTVKTDTQYF
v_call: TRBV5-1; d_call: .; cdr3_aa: CASSPGTESYEQYF
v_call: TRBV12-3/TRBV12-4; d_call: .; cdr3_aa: CASSLFGWASLYEQFF
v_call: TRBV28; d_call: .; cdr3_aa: CASRSLTGYQETQYF
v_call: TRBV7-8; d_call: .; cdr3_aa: CASSLAGRGTKRNEQFF
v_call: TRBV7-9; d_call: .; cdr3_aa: CASGSSGANVLTF
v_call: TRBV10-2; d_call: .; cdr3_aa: CASRGLGNQETQYF
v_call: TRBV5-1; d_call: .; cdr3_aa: CASKESSYNEQFF
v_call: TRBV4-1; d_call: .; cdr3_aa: CASSRPRDSSNTGELFF
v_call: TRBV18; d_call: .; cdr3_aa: CASSPGQWQGFAYEQYF
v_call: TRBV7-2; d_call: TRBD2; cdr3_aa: CASSLTSGRASYNEQFF
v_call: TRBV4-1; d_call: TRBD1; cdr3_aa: CASSRPGGQETQYF
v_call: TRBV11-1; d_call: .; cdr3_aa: CASSLGGGAGRQKLFF
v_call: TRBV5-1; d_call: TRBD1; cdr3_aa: CASSLPQGLAEAFF
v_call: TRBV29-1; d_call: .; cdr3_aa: CSLKRQADTQYF
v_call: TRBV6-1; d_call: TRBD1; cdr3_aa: CASSERQGAYEQYF
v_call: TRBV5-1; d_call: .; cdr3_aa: CASSNFRDAGYTF
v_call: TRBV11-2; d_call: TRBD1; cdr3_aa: CASSKTGEETQYF
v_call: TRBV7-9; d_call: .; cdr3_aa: CASSPRGVGLFYNEQFF
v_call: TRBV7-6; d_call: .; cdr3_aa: CASSLRQPVYEQYF
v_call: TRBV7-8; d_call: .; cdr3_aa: CASSSDGYGTDTQYF
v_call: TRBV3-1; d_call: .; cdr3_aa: CASSQDGGGAYNEQFF
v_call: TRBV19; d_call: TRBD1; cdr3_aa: CASIKTGNRAGYTF
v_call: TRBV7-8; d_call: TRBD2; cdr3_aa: CASSLEREGRAKNIQYF
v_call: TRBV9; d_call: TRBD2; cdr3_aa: CASSVEPGLVNEQFF
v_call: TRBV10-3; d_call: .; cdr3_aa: CAISESVGRNHEQYF
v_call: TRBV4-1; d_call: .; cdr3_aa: CASSRRRAGEPQHF
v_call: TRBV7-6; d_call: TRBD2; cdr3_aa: CASSLRTSGVNEQFF
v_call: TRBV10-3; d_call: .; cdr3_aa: CAIRDRPYEQYF
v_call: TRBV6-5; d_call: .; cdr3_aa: CASSYKGYSNQPQHF
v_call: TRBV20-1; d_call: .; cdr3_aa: CSALRGPSYNEQFF